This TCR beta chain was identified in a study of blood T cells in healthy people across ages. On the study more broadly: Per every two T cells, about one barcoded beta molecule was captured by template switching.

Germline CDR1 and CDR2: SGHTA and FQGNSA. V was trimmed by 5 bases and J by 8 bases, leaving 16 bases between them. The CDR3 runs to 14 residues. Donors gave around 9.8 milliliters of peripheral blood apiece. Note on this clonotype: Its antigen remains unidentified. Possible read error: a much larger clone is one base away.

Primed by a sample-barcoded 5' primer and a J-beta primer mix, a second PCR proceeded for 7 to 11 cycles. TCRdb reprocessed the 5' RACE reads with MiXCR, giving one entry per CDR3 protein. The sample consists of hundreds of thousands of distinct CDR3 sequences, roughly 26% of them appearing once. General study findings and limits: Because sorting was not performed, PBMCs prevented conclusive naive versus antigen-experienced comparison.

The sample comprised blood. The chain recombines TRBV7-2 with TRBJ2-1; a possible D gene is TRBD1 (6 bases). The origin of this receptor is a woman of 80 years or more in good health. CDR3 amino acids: CASSPITGCDEQFF. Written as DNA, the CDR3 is TGTGCCAGCAGCCCTATAACAGGGTGCGATGAGCAGTTCTTC.